This entry features one T cell receptor (beta chain) sequence. Its antigen remains unidentified. No base quality values were provided; no much bigger clone lies one nucleotide off. TCRbeta CDR3 regions were amplified from genomic DNA using the immunoSEQ Assay, a bias-controlled multiplex PCR. In the paper's pipeline: The number of nucleated cells in each sample was estimated by amplification of reference gene primers within the assay. Sequence reads were collapsed and filtered to measure the absolute abundance of every unique TCRbeta CDR3 rearrangement. For each sample, productive Simpson clonality was calculated by taking the square root of Simpson's diversity index across productive rearrangements. TCRdb took over this immuneACCESS table, retaining in-frame rearrangements with V and J assigned. Such tables are incomplete; in checked studies, under half of the missing clones stem from an unresolved V gene, and the remainder is unexplained. D and trimming were read from the DNA, whereas the V and J calls and clone size are those reported in that table. For this sample there are roughly 59,000 clones; less than 85% appear just once. Of the sample, more than 9.5% falls within the top ten clones.

The sample comes from a study of blood T cell repertoires in COVID-19 (TCRdb year 2020). With respect to the entire study: The collaborator samples originated in the United States, Italy and Spain and spanned the acute and convalescent phases of COVID-19. The prospective study material was composed of cDNA or gDNA derived from T cells, B-cell-depleted T cells, or PBMCs. The dataset comprised deeply sampled blood TCRbeta repertoires from subjects exposed to, actively infected with, or recovered from COVID-19. A freely available public database, intended as a resource for researchers studying the immune response to SARS-CoV-2, is where the repertoires were released. Samples came from the ongoing ImmuneRACE study (first 160 participants) plus 1,254 subjects from 6 global collaborators. Sample metadata almost always included a de-identified subject ID, COVID-19 status, age in years and sex. Where HLA class I and class II types were available, the types were taken from metadata supplied by the sample provider, not from assay-based typing.

Results and caveats for the whole study, not just this receptor: The amount of clinical and demographic metadata varied by source and participant and was provided uncurated.

The CDR3 holds 14 amino acids from the cysteine to the phenylalanine. Only the CDR3 DNA stays, 42 bases, in frame from base 1. Trimming removed 5 bases from V and 2 bases from J; the gene matches leave 7 bases unexplained. The germline V gene supplies CDR1 SGHRS and CDR2 YFSETQ. The collaborating institutions used their own protocols to collect whole blood in K2EDTA tubes. Collaborator samples were shipped for TCRbeta analysis as frozen whole blood, isolated PBMCs, or DNA extracted from either sample type. Material for sequencing was peripheral blood. The clonotype was recovered from a human donor in a cohort sampled during active COVID-19. The chain is assembled from TRBV5-1 and TRBJ2-7, and 7 bases in between align with TRBD2. The nucleotides read TGCGCCAGCAGATATCAGGGAGGGACCTACGAGCAGTACTTC. This yields the protein CASRYQGGTYEQYF. With the portions outside the CDR3 filled from the reference TRBV5-1 and TRBJ2-7 genes, the complete variable region becomes KAGVTQTPRYLIKTRGQQVTLSCSPISGHRSVSWYQQTPGQGLQFLFEYFSETQRNKGNFPGRFSGRQFSNSRSEMNVSTLELGDSALYLCASRYQGGTYEQYFGPGTRLTVT.